Listed below are T cell receptor beta chains from one sample, sequenced in a study of blood T cell repertoires in COVID-19. Here immunoSEQ multiplex PCR was the method, and the copy in TCRdb shows in-frame clones only, minus some. The sample holds approximately 390,000 clones, approximately 87% seen once. The specimen sequenced was PBMCs or T cells enriched from blood (not recorded which). These TCRs come from a woman in her 50s who had recovered from COVID-19. Each CDR3 is given with its conserved first and last residue. The order of the fields is V gene, J gene, D gene, clone size, CDR3 protein, CDR3 DNA. D genes are given only for firm matches. The listing skips clone size in some rows; elsewhere it reads once, few, many or a size class.

V: TRBV4-1
J: TRBJ2-3
D: .
size: .
CDR3: CASSQGARGVTDTQYF
DNA: TGCGCCAGCAGCCAAGGTGCTAGGGGTGTCACAGATACGCAGTATTTT

V: TRBV28
J: TRBJ2-7
D: .
size: .
CDR3: CASSPQGYGSYEQYF
DNA: TGTGCCAGCAGCCCACAGGGTTACGGGTCCTACGAGCAGTACTTC

V: TRBV7-9
J: TRBJ2-7
D: TRBD1
size: .
CDR3: CASSHRGHEQYF
DNA: TGTGCCAGCAGCCACAGGGGGCACGAGCAGTACTTC

V: TRBV7-8
J: TRBJ1-1
D: .
size: .
CDR3: CASSLAGRGAFF
DNA: TGTGCCAGCAGCTTAGCAGGCAGGGGAGCTTTCTTT

V: TRBV4-1
J: TRBJ1-2
D: .
size: .
CDR3: CASSQDRPLWGYTF
DNA: TGCGCCAGCAGCCAAGACAGGCCCCTTTGGGGCTACACCTTC

V: TRBV6-1
J: TRBJ1-5
D: TRBD1
size: .
CDR3: CASSDTGGSQPQHF
DNA: TGTGCCAGCAGTGACACAGGGGGGAGTCAGCCCCAGCATTTT

V: TRBV20-1
J: TRBJ1-2
D: TRBD1
size: .
CDR3: CSASSRGFSGYTF
DNA: TGCAGTGCTAGTTCCAGGGGGTTTTCTGGCTACACCTTC

V: TRBV30
J: TRBJ1-2
D: .
size: .
CDR3: CAWGDTFNYGYTF
DNA: TGTGCCTGGGGCGACACTTTTAACTATGGCTACACCTTC

V: TRBV10-3
J: TRBJ1-1
D: TRBD1
size: .
CDR3: CAISSDRGREAFF
DNA: TGTGCCATCAGTAGCGACAGGGGGCGTGAGGCTTTCTTT

V: TRBV12-3/TRBV12-4
J: TRBJ2-1
D: .
size: once
CDR3: CASSTPLLEQFF
DNA: TGTGCCAGTTCAACCCCATTACTTGAGCAGTTCTTC

V: TRBV7-9
J: TRBJ2-7
D: TRBD1
size: .
CDR3: CASSSPGQLSYEQYF
DNA: TGTGCCAGCAGCTCTCCGGGACAGCTCTCCTACGAGCAGTACTTC

V: TRBV29-1
J: TRBJ1-2
D: TRBD1
size: few
CDR3: CSVEYQGTGVVYGYTF
DNA: TGCAGCGTTGAATACCAAGGGACAGGGGTCGTCTATGGCTACACCTTC

V: TRBV30
J: TRBJ1-6
D: TRBD1
size: .
CDR3: CAWSGTGNSPLHF
DNA: TGTGCCTGGAGTGGGACAGGGAACTCACCCCTCCACTTT

V: TRBV19
J: TRBJ1-2
D: TRBD1
size: .
CDR3: CASSLGTGSIDGYTF
DNA: TGTGCCAGTAGCCTCGGGACAGGGAGTATAGATGGCTACACCTTC

V: TRBV2
J: TRBJ1-6
D: .
size: .
CDR3: CASRGTFNSPLHF
DNA: TGTGCCAGCAGGGGGACATTCAATTCACCCCTCCACTTT

V: TRBV4-1
J: TRBJ1-1
D: TRBD1
size: .
CDR3: CASSQAPHRQGVGTFF
DNA: TGCGCCAGCAGCCAAGCGCCCCACAGACAGGGCGTCGGAACTTTCTTT

V: TRBV18
J: TRBJ2-5
D: .
size: .
CDR3: CASSPRGIRTAQETQYF
DNA: TGTGCCAGCTCACCGCGAGGTATCCGGACAGCCCAAGAGACCCAGTACTTC

V: TRBV5-4
J: TRBJ2-2
D: .
size: .
CDR3: CALRGNTGELFF
DNA: TGTGCCCTCAGGGGGAACACCGGGGAGCTGTTTTTT

V: TRBV2
J: TRBJ2-3
D: .
size: .
CDR3: CASSESRGGTDTQYF
DNA: TGTGCCAGCAGTGAAAGTCGCGGCGGGACAGATACGCAGTATTTT

V: TRBV2
J: TRBJ1-1
D: .
size: .
CDR3: CASTVPPGNTEAFF
DNA: TGTGCCAGCACTGTCCCTCCGGGGAACACTGAAGCTTTCTTT

V: TRBV9
J: TRBJ1-1
D: .
size: .
CDR3: CARDTEAFF
DNA: TGTGCCCGCGACACTGAAGCTTTCTTT

V: TRBV28
J: TRBJ2-2
D: .
size: .
CDR3: CASSFPMEGTGELFF
DNA: TGTGCCAGCAGTTTTCCTATGGAGGGGACCGGGGAGCTGTTTTTT

V: TRBV5-1
J: TRBJ2-7
D: .
size: once
CDR3: CASSLVTGNLYEQYF
DNA: TGCGCCAGCAGCTTGGTGACGGGGAATCTCTACGAGCAGTACTTC

V: TRBV4-2
J: TRBJ2-5
D: TRBD2
size: .
CDR3: CASSQDQLAGQQTQYF
DNA: TGTGCCAGCAGCCAAGATCAACTAGCGGGGCAACAGACCCAGTACTTC

V: TRBV4-3
J: TRBJ2-7
D: TRBD1
size: .
CDR3: CASSQDTGGPSYEQYF
DNA: TGCGCCAGCAGCCAAGATACAGGGGGGCCCTCCTACGAGCAGTACTTC

V: TRBV19
J: TRBJ1-2
D: TRBD1
size: .
CDR3: CASSIDDRGIGYTF
DNA: TGTGCCAGTAGTATAGATGACAGGGGGATAGGCTACACCTTC

V: TRBV11-2
J: TRBJ2-7
D: TRBD2
size: .
CDR3: CASSGTKSSYEQYF
DNA: TGTGCCAGCAGCGGGACTAAAAGCTCCTACGAGCAGTACTTC

V: TRBV2
J: TRBJ2-5
D: TRBD2
size: .
CDR3: CASSGGPEGSTQYF
DNA: TGTGCCAGCTCGGGGGGGCCGGAAGGGAGTACCCAGTACTTC

V: TRBV5-1
J: TRBJ2-1
D: .
size: .
CDR3: CASSREAVHNEQFF
DNA: TGCGCCAGCAGCAGGGAAGCGGTCCACAATGAGCAGTTCTTC

V: TRBV28
J: TRBJ2-7
D: .
size: .
CDR3: CASSPRTGYYEQYF
DNA: TGTGCCAGCAGCCCACGGACTGGGTACTACGAGCAGTACTTC

V: TRBV19
J: TRBJ2-7
D: TRBD2
size: .
CDR3: CASSLGTSGIFEQYF
DNA: TGTGCCAGTAGCCTCGGGACTAGCGGAATATTTGAGCAGTACTTC

V: TRBV6-2/TRBV6-3
J: TRBJ2-7
D: .
size: .
CDR3: CASSPYASPISYEQYF
DNA: TGTGCCAGCAGTCCATACGCGTCCCCTATCTCCTACGAGCAGTACTTC

V: TRBV7-9
J: TRBJ2-7
D: TRBD1
size: few
CDR3: CASSLGDRRYEQYF
DNA: TGTGCCAGCAGCTTGGGGGACAGGCGATACGAGCAGTACTTC

V: TRBV18
J: TRBJ1-1
D: .
size: .
CDR3: CASSPGGWGDTEAFF
DNA: TGTGCCAGCTCACCAGGGGGCTGGGGCGACACTGAAGCTTTCTTT

V: TRBV6-1
J: TRBJ2-1
D: TRBD1
size: .
CDR3: CASSETGSSYNEQFF
DNA: TGTGCCAGCAGTGAGACAGGGAGCTCCTACAATGAGCAGTTCTTC

V: TRBV2
J: TRBJ1-2
D: .
size: .
CDR3: CASVMTVFGYTF
DNA: TGTGCCAGCGTGATGACAGTATTTGGCTACACCTTC

V: TRBV4-3
J: TRBJ1-1
D: .
size: .
CDR3: CASGPGHGESPNTEAFF
DNA: TGCGCCAGCGGGCCCGGCCATGGTGAGAGTCCCAACACTGAAGCTTTCTTT

V: TRBV6-5
J: TRBJ1-2
D: TRBD1
size: .
CDR3: CASSPRQGSNYGYTF
DNA: TGTGCCAGCAGTCCCCGACAGGGTTCTAACTATGGCTACACCTTC

V: TRBV7-9
J: TRBJ1-1
D: TRBD1
size: .
CDR3: CASSPSNRGNTEAFF
DNA: TGTGCCAGCAGTCCCTCAAACAGGGGGAACACTGAAGCTTTCTTT

V: TRBV2
J: TRBJ1-4
D: TRBD1
size: .
CDR3: CASSEGAGGNEKLFF
DNA: TGTGCCAGCAGTGAGGGTGCAGGGGGTAATGAAAAACTGTTTTTT

V: TRBV5-6
J: TRBJ2-7
D: TRBD1
size: once
CDR3: CASSFGQVITYEQYF
DNA: TGTGCCAGCAGCTTTGGACAGGTCATCACCTACGAGCAGTACTTC

V: TRBV12-3/TRBV12-4
J: TRBJ1-2
D: .
size: .
CDR3: CASSPGQNYGYTF
DNA: TGTGCCAGCAGCCCAGGACAGAACTATGGCTACACCTTC

V: TRBV6-4
J: TRBJ1-2
D: TRBD1
size: .
CDR3: CASSNNQGGSNYGYTF
DNA: TGTGCCAGCAGTAACAATCAGGGGGGAAGCAACTATGGCTACACCTTC

V: TRBV19
J: TRBJ1-1
D: .
size: .
CDR3: CASTGYEAFF
DNA: TGTGCCAGTACAGGGTATGAAGCTTTCTTT

V: TRBV28
J: TRBJ2-4
D: TRBD1
size: .
CDR3: CASRGQGSKNIQYF
DNA: TGTGCCAGTCGGGGACAGGGATCCAAAAACATTCAGTACTTC

V: TRBV5-4
J: TRBJ1-3
D: .
size: once
CDR3: CASGRDNSGNTIYF
DNA: TGTGCCAGCGGGAGGGACAACTCTGGAAACACCATATATTTT

V: TRBV14
J: TRBJ2-7
D: TRBD1
size: many
CDR3: CASSHLGGSYEQYF
DNA: TGTGCCAGCAGCCATCTAGGGGGCAGCTACGAGCAGTACTTC

V: TRBV18
J: TRBJ1-1
D: .
size: .
CDR3: CASSPQKPGGNTEAFF
DNA: TGTGCCAGCTCACCACAAAAACCCGGGGGGAACACTGAAGCTTTCTTT

V: TRBV15
J: TRBJ2-7
D: .
size: .
CDR3: CATSPTGSYEQYF
DNA: TGTGCCACCAGCCCCACAGGGTCCTACGAGCAGTACTTC

V: TRBV7-8
J: TRBJ2-5
D: .
size: once
CDR3: CASGRPGRETQYF
DNA: TGTGCCAGCGGCCGTCCGGGAAGGGAGACCCAGTACTTC